This T cell receptor beta chain was identified in a study of blood T cell repertoires in COVID-19. Background on the study: The samples span acute and convalescent COVID-19 from the United States, Italy and Spain. Nucleic acid was either cDNA or gDNA, and it came from T cells, B-cell-depleted T cells, or PBMCs.

Followed over time, Seattle patients had been enrolled while infection was active. As to this clone: Other DNA sequences in this sample translate to the same CDR3.

The repertoire was sequenced with immunoSEQ multiplex PCR; TCRdb's copy has only in-frame clones and lacks some. The sample lists approximately 350,000 clones, about 89% seen once, with about 6% in the top ten. The length of the CDR3 is 12 residues. The V and J ends lost 1 base and 7 bases respectively, with 8 bases between them. The germline CDR1 and CDR2 sequences are MGHRA and YSYEKL. The source of this sequence is a woman between 50 and 59 years old with COVID-19, enrolled during active disease. V gene TRBV4-1 combines with J gene TRBJ2-7; D is possibly TRBD2 (6 bases). Sequenced sample: peripheral blood. CDR3 region: CASSQVGGEQYF. Written as DNA, the CDR3 is TGCGCCAGCAGCCAAGTCGGAGGGGAGCAGTACTTC.